Only a few counts were recorded for the clone carrying this T cell receptor beta chain. Together with a sample-barcoded 5' primer, a J-beta primer mix was included in a second PCR lasting roughly 6 to 12 cycles. TCRdb redid the calling of the 5' RACE reads with MiXCR, one entry per CDR3 protein. The sample holds about 640,000 distinct CDR3 sequences, roughly three fifths seen once. This entry is derived from a study of blood T cells in healthy people across ages. Whole-study context: There was about one barcoded beta molecule captured by template switching per two T cells.

Germline assignment: CDR1 SGDLS and CDR2 YYNGEE. V lost 4 bases to trimming and J lost 5 bases, with 18 bases between them. The CDR3 consists of 16 residues. Sequences were obtained from blood. This chain joins TRBV9 and TRBJ1-4, with a possible D match to TRBD1 (5 bases). The sequence derives from a man aged 55 to 70 in good health. Written as DNA, the CDR3 is TGTGCCAGCAGCCCAAACGCAAGAGGGGCGAATGAAAAACTGTTTTTT. Translated: CASSPNARGANEKLFF. Full variable domain (missing parts from reference TRBV9 and TRBJ1-4): DSGVTQTPKHLITATGQRVTLRCSPRSGDLSVYWYQQSLDQGLQFLIQYYNGEERAKGNILERFSAQQFPDLHSELNLSSLELGDSALYFCASSPNARGANEKLFFGSGTQLSVL.